The clone carrying this T cell receptor (beta chain) was picked up a small number of times. There are 13 residues in the CDR3. Losses at the gene ends were 6 bases for V and 8 bases for J; bases not matched to a gene: 8. Germline V gene lookup returns CDR1 SQVTM and CDR2 ANQGSEA. Using immunoSEQ multiplex PCR, the repertoire was profiled, and TCRdb retains in-frame clones only, with some absent. The sample lists just under 7,500 clones; 60% to 80% were seen once. These data originate in a study of tumor-infiltrating lymphocytes in localized non-small cell lung cancer. Overall study context: Each patient gave resected tumor and non-adjacent uninvolved lung tissue.

Sequencing input: uninvolved lung tissue not adjacent to the tumor. The receptor comes from a human donor with non-small cell lung cancer. The chain joins TRBV29-1 to TRBJ1-4; 8 bases fit TRBD1. The CDR3 sequence is CSVPGGGNEKLFF. CDR3 nucleotide sequence: TGCAGCGTCCCAGGGGGCGGGAACGAAAAACTGTTTTTT.